The 27 T cell receptor beta chains reported below all come from one sample, sequenced in a study of cytomegalovirus exposure and HLA in healthy donors. With 60 Vbeta and 13 Jbeta primers, the PCR was carried out. The assay was immunoSEQ multiplex PCR, and TCRdb's table has in-frame clones only and misses some. Of over 100,000 clones listed, about 60% were seen once; the top ten hold 2% to 2.5%. Sequencing input: PBMCs. These receptors all stem from a woman aged 25-40 years in good health and CMV-seronegative.

The chain recombines TRBV11-2 with TRBJ2-1, with 12 bases that match TRBD2. Germline lookup yields CDR1 SGHAT and CDR2 FQNNGV. Trimming cost V 1 base and J 4 bases; bases outside gene matches: 11. The CDR3 totals 19 residues. CDR3 DNA sequence: TGTGCCAGCAGCTTAGCCACCGGGACTAGCGGGTGGAAATACAATGAGCAGTTCTTC. This sequence encodes CASSLATGTSGWKYNEQFF.

In this sample, this clone turned up a few times. The gene calls are TRBV28 and TRBJ1-1; tentatively, D is TRBD1 (5 bases). This CDR3 is 14 amino acids long. Trimming removed 4 bases at V and 0 bases at J, with 9 bases between. Germline V gene lookup returns CDR1 MDHEN and CDR2 SYDVKM. The CDR3 protein is CASSSDMLNTEAFF. CDR3 coding DNA: TGTGCCAGCAGTTCGGACATGTTGAACACTGAAGCTTTCTTT.

The rearrangement uses TRBV6-5 and TRBJ1-4, with D hard to call. The CDR3 has 13 residues. V lost 3 bases to trimming and J lost 5 bases, with 7 bases between them. CDR1 is MNHEY and CDR2 is SVGAGI in the germline V gene. The CDR3 sequence is CASSYVRNEKLFF. DNA of the CDR3: TGTGCCAGCAGTTATGTCAGAAATGAAAAACTGTTTTTT.

V is TRBV30 and J is TRBJ1-1; D is possibly TRBD1 (6 bases). Trimming pared 0 bases from V and 1 base from J, leaving 9 bases between. The CDR3 totals 14 residues. Germline loops: CDR1 GTSNPN, CDR2 SVGIG (reference sequence). The CDR3 protein is CAWSVQGQNTEAFF. The CDR3 DNA follows: TGTGCCTGGAGTGTGCAGGGGCAGAACACTGAAGCTTTCTTT.

This clone was seen once. The chain uses TRBV5-1 and TRBJ1-2; D possibly corresponds to TRBD1 (6 bases). Germline values: CDR1 SGHRS, CDR2 YFSETQ. The CDR3 has 13 amino acids. The ends were cut back, 2 bases at V and 6 bases at J, with 11 bases in the middle. Written as DNA, the CDR3 is TGCGCCAGCAGCTTAGTTTCAGGGGATGGCTACACCTTC. The encoded protein is CASSLVSGDGYTF.

This clone was detected a few times. The chain employs TRBV14 and TRBJ2-3; 7 positions agree with TRBD2. Trimming cost V 2 bases and J 1 base; bases outside gene matches: 3. The CDR3 contains 15 residues. CDR1 SGHDN and CDR2 FVKESK come from the germline V gene. CDR3: CASSQSLAGTDTQYF. The CDR3, as DNA: TGTGCCAGCAGCCAATCTCTAGCGGGCACAGATACGCAGTATTTT.

The V call is TRBV6-4, the J call TRBJ2-3; TRBD2 is a possible D gene (6 bases). The V gene lost 10 bases and the J gene lost 4 bases, with 15 bases spanning the gap. CDR1 and CDR2 (germline): MRHNA, SNTAGT. There are 13 residues in the CDR3. CDR3 coding DNA: TGTGCCACCCCCACGCGGGGCCCAGATACGCAGTATTTT. Its translation is CATPTRGPDTQYF.

On this clone itself: Germline and junction disagree at one end, which may indicate a read error. The chain links TRBV4-3 to TRBJ2-3, with unresolved D. This CDR3 region has 17 residues. From germline, CDR1 is LGHNA and CDR2 YSLEER. The CDR3 loop reads CTSSQDRTASRYDTQYF. The CDR3 DNA reads as TGCACCAGCAGCCAAGACCGAACGGCCAGCAGGTACGATACGCAGTATTTT.

This clone has a single count. One end of the junction varies from germline; a read error may be responsible. V usage is TRBV7-9 and J usage is TRBJ2-7, with TRBD2 identical over 11 bases. CDR1 is SEHNR and CDR2 is FQNEAQ in the germline V gene (reference sequence). This CDR3 contains 14 residues. As DNA, the CDR3 is TGTGCCAGCACCCGTAGCGGGAGGGCCTACGGGCAGTACTTC. Protein sequence: CASTRSGRAYGQYF.

This chain links TRBV7-3 with TRBJ1-1; D may be TRBD1 (6 bases). V was cut by 5 bases and J by 1 base, with 8 bases left in between. In germline, CDR1 is SGHTA, CDR2 FQGTGA. The CDR3 is 13 residues long. CDR3 in amino acids: CASSTTGNTEAFF. The CDR3 DNA is TGTGCCAGCAGCACGACAGGGAACACTGAAGCTTTCTTT.

This clone has a handful of counts. This chain connects TRBV29-1 to TRBJ1-1; D is uncertain. Germline CDR1 is SQVTM and CDR2 is ANQGSEA. The CDR3 is made up of 14 amino acids. V was cut by 5 bases and J by 1 base, with 14 bases left in between. DNA for the CDR3: TGCAGCGTTATCCCGAACAGACAGAACACTGAAGCTTTCTTT. Amino acid sequence: CSVIPNRQNTEAFF.

The genes are TRBV27 and TRBJ2-5, with TRBD2 as a possible D gene (6 bases). Trimming cost V 8 bases and J 1 base, with 11 bases left between them. This CDR3 region has 13 residues. CDR1 and CDR2 from the germline V gene are MNHEY and SMNVEV (reference sequence). CDR3 sequence reads: CASSKRAQETQYF. The CDR3 DNA sequence: TGTGCCAGCTCGAAGCGGGCCCAAGAGACCCAGTACTTC.

This clone appeared a few times. This chain connects TRBV5-1 to TRBJ1-1; a possible D gene is TRBD1 (5 bases). The germline V and J ends were trimmed by 0 bases and 1 base, with 22 bases remaining between them. Germline V gene sequence: CDR1 SGHRS, CDR2 YFSETQ. The CDR3 has 19 amino acids. As DNA, the CDR3 is TGCGCCAGCAGCTTGGCTTTTGGGGCCTCTCAGAAAAAGAACACTGAAGCTTTCTTT. Translation gives CASSLAFGASQKKNTEAFF.

The rearrangement joins TRBV7-3 to TRBJ2-1; tentative D call: TRBD2 (7 bases). This CDR3 contains 16 residues. Trimming took 0 bases from V and 4 from J, leaving 13 bases between them. CDR1 SGHTA and CDR2 FQGTGA come from the germline V gene. This CDR3 is CASSLTGGASYNEQFF. As DNA, the CDR3 is TGTGCCAGCAGCTTAACTGGGGGGGCATCTTACAATGAGCAGTTCTTC. Supplemented by reference TRBV7-3 and TRBJ2-1, the full variable domain reads GAGVSQTPSNKVTEKGKYVELRCDPISGHTALYWYRQSLGQGPEFLIYFQGTGAADDSGLPNDRFFAVRPEGSVSTLKIQRTERGDSAVYLCASSLTGGASYNEQFFGPGTRLTVL.

V is TRBV7-2 and J is TRBJ1-1; 8 positions agree with TRBD1. Germline CDR1 and CDR2: SGHTA and FQGNSA. The CDR3 consists of 15 residues. Trimming at V came to 5 bases and at J to 5 bases, leaving 10 bases not matched to a gene. The CDR3 protein is CASSLAGGAGTEAFF. The CDR3 DNA reads TGTGCCAGCAGCCTCGCAGGGGGCGCAGGGACTGAAGCTTTCTTT.

This clone has more than one count but fewer than ten. The chain has TRBV5-1 and TRBJ2-1; possibly TRBD2 for D (5 bases). There are 13 residues in the CDR3. The germline CDR1 and CDR2 sequences are SGHRS and YFSETQ. Trimming took 7 bases from V and 7 from J, leaving 15 bases between them. DNA of the CDR3: TGCGCCAGCCTGGGGATCGGGGAAAATGAGCAGTTCTTC. It translates to CASLGIGENEQFF. The variable domain in full, with the rest retrieved from reference TRBV5-1 and TRBJ2-1, is KAGVTQTPRYLIKTRGQQVTLSCSPISGHRSVSWYQQTPGQGLQFLFEYFSETQRNKGNFPGRFSGRQFSNSRSEMNVSTLELGDSALYLCASLGIGENEQFFGPGTRLTVL.

The chain links TRBV7-9 to TRBJ2-3; 9 bases agree with TRBD2. Germline values: CDR1 SEHNR, CDR2 FQNEAQ (reference sequence). This CDR3 has 16 amino acids. After removal of 1 base from V and 1 base from J, the junction contained 3 bases not matched to a gene. CDR3 DNA: TGTGCCAGCAGCTTAGGAGCGGGAGGCGGCACAGATACGCAGTATTTT. This encodes CASSLGAGGGTDTQYF.

The CDR3 DNA is TGTGCCAGCAGCCGGGAGATAGCGGGAGGGCCCAACAATGAGCAGTTCTTC. This gives the protein CASSREIAGGPNNEQFF. This chain connects TRBV5-4 to TRBJ2-1; TRBD2 matches at 11 bases. The CDR3 is made up of 17 amino acids. V was pared by 4 bases and J by 5 bases, with 11 bases of the junction left unmatched. CDR1 SGHNT and CDR2 YYREEE come from the germline V gene (reference sequence).

The chain links TRBV28 to TRBJ2-5; D unresolved. TRBJ2-7 matches the DNA end more closely, so the J call is doubtful. CDR3 length equals 17 residues. Germline lookup yields CDR1 MDHEN and CDR2 SYDVKM. CDR3 coding DNA: TGTGCCAGCAGTACACTTCCTCCCCCAAGGAGCTCCTACGAGCAGTACTTC. Translated, it gives CASSTLPPPRSSYEQYF.

This chain connects TRBV30 to TRBJ2-1; no clear D gene. Germline CDR1 reads GTSNPN; CDR2 reads SVGIG (reference sequence). V lost 1 base and J lost 6, with 4 bases in between. The CDR3 extends over 11 amino acids. The DNA of the CDR3 is TGTGCCTGGAGTGCTAGCAATGAGCAGTTCTTC. This codes for CAWSASNEQFF.

The chain carries TRBV28 and TRBJ2-7; D is unclear. The germline gives CDR1 MDHEN, CDR2 SYDVKM. V shed 4 bases and J shed 4 bases, with 17 bases lying between them. CDR3 size: 15 residues. The CDR3 sequence is CASSSPIPSAYEQYF. As DNA, the CDR3 is TGTGCCAGCAGTTCCCCCATTCCGAGTGCTTACGAGCAGTACTTC.

This chain joins TRBV11-2 and TRBJ2-1; 9 bases are shared with TRBD2. The J segment lost 13 bases and the V segment lost 5 bases, leaving 12 bases of the junction unmatched. The CDR3 is made up of 14 amino acids. Germline assignment: CDR1 SGHAT and CDR2 FQNNGV. The CDR3 loop is CASSQLGSGSDQFF. CDR3 nucleotides: TGTGCCAGCAGCCAACTCGGTAGCGGGAGTGATCAGTTCTTC.

V gene TRBV29-1 combines with J gene TRBJ2-1, with 9 bases matching TRBD1. CDR1 SQVTM and CDR2 ANQGSEA come from the germline V gene. V shed 4 bases, J shed 6 bases, and the junction held 4 bases outside the gene matches. This CDR3 has 13 amino acids. CDR3 in DNA: TGCAGCGTTGCCCCGGGACAGGGCAATGAGCAGTTCTTC. It encodes CSVAPGQGNEQFF.

As DNA, the CDR3 is TGTGCCAGCAGCTTCTGGGACAGGCGCGATGGGGCCCAGTACTTC. Translated, it gives CASSFWDRRDGAQYF. The V and J genes are TRBV14 and TRBJ2-5; 8 nucleotides align to TRBD1. The germline gives CDR1 SGHDN, CDR2 FVKESK. Trimming removed 5 bases from V and 9 bases from J; junction bases left unmatched: 14. The CDR3 runs to 15 residues.

The J gene is TRBJ2-7, the V gene TRBV28, with D possibly being TRBD1 (5 bases). The germline V and J ends were trimmed by 8 bases and 0 bases, with 14 bases remaining between them. The CDR3 is 14 residues long. Germline lookup yields CDR1 MDHEN and CDR2 SYDVKM. The CDR3 DNA reads as TGTGCCAGCTCCGACAGATCCAGCTCCTACGAGCAGTACTTC. It translates to CASSDRSSSYEQYF.

The CDR3 DNA follows: TGCGCCAGCAGCTTGGATCCGACAGGGGGCTACGAGCAGTACTTC. It is translated as CASSLDPTGGYEQYF. The chain is built from TRBV5-1 and TRBJ2-7; 9 bases agree with TRBD1. The CDR3 contains 15 residues. Germline V CDR1 and CDR2: SGHRS, YFSETQ. The V gene end was trimmed by 0 bases and the J gene end by 3 bases; junction bases not matched to a gene: 4.

This clone came up a few times. The chain joins TRBV6-1 to TRBJ2-7; 10 positions agree with TRBD2. The V segment lost 5 bases and the J segment 7 bases; nucleotides outside the gene matches: 11. CDR1 is MNHNS, CDR2 SASEGT, per germline. CDR3 length: 15 amino acids. The CDR3: CASSNKTSGWWEQYF. In DNA, the CDR3 is TGTGCCAGCAGTAACAAGACTAGCGGGTGGTGGGAGCAGTACTTC.